The clone carrying this T cell receptor (beta chain) was detected ten times or more. J was trimmed by 10 bases and V by 5 bases; bases with no gene match: 11. Per germline, CDR1 SGHAT and CDR2 FQNNGV. This CDR3 has 15 residues. This sample is drawn from a study of T cells after yellow fever vaccination. One entry per CDR3 protein results from TCRdb running MiXCR on the 5' RACE reads. The sample lists some 320,000 distinct CDR3 sequences; 8.7% were seen once. The TCR was taken from a man in his late teens or twenties who received the YFV17D yellow fever vaccine. This chain links TRBV11-2 with TRBJ1-6, with 7 positions matching TRBD1. The material was CD4+ T cells sorted from PBMCs, obtained 5 days after the yellow fever booster vaccination. In DNA, the CDR3 is TGTGCCAGCAGCCCATCAAGACAGGGCTTATCACCCCTCCACTTT. Protein product: CASSPSRQGLSPLHF.